A selection of T cell receptor beta chains follows, all from one sample in a study of T cells in Graves' hyperthyroidism and ophthalmopathy. TCRdb used MiXCR to reprocess the multiplex PCR reads, holding one entry per CDR3 protein. The table shows fewer than 900,000 distinct CDR3 sequences, with over 15% occurring only once. The specimen sequenced was blood. Every receptor here comes from a woman aged 50 to 60 with Graves' hyperthyroidism that later progressed to Graves' ophthalmopathy. Each CDR3 is given with its conserved first and last residue. A D gene is named only where the DNA matches it firmly. The listing skips clone size in some rows; elsewhere it reads once, few, many or a size class.

j_call v_call d_call clone_size cdr3_nt cdr3_aa
TRBJ1-1 TRBV9 NA NA TGTGCCAGCAGCGTAGCGACAGGAACGAACACTGAAGCTTTCTTT CASSVATGTNTEAFF
TRBJ2-3 TRBV9 NA NA TGTGCCAGCAGCTATACTATGGACAGCACCACAGATACGCAGTATTTT CASSYTMDSTTDTQYF
TRBJ1-2 TRBV19 NA many TGTGCCAGTCGTAATCAGGGAGGCGGACTCGGCTACACCTTC CASRNQGGGLGYTF
TRBJ1-1 TRBV20-1 NA many TGCAGTGCCTCCGGGCGAGATCCCACTGAAGCTTTCTTT CSASGRDPTEAFF
TRBJ1-6 TRBV7-3 NA NA TGTGCCAGCAGCATAAGGGCAATCAATTCACCCCTCCACTTT CASSIRAINSPLHF
TRBJ1-6 TRBV7-2 TRBD1 NA TGTGCCAGCACCTACACCGGGACAGGTGTATTTTCACCCCTCCACTTT CASTYTGTGVFSPLHF
TRBJ2-5 TRBV29-1 NA NA TGCAGCGTTGAAGATGGCCGGGACATTCAAGAGACCCAGTACTTC CSVEDGRDIQETQYF
TRBJ2-1 TRBV12-3/TRBV12-4 TRBD1 many TGTGCCAGCAGTTTAGCGGGACAGGGAAGTTATGAGCAGTTCTTC CASSLAGQGSYEQFF
TRBJ2-2 TRBV27 NA NA TGTGCCAGCCGCTTTAGGGCGGTAGACACCGGGGAGCTGTTTTTT CASRFRAVDTGELFF
TRBJ2-7 TRBV5-1 NA many TGCGCCAGCAGCTTGGGGCCTGGGGTGTTCTACGAGCAGTACTTC CASSLGPGVFYEQYF
TRBJ1-1 TRBV20-1 NA NA TGCAGTGCTAGGGCCCAAAAGATGAACACTGAAGCTTTCTTT CSARAQKMNTEAFF
TRBJ1-1 TRBV5-1 NA many TGCGCCAGCAGCTTCGCATCTCTAGACACTGAAGCTTTCTTT CASSFASLDTEAFF
TRBJ1-1 TRBV3-1 NA many TGTGCCAGCAGCCCAGATCCGCTCCCGAACACTGAAGCTTTCTTT CASSPDPLPNTEAFF
TRBJ2-4 TRBV6-1 TRBD1 few TGTGCCAGCAGTTATAGGGGGGGAAGGACAGGGGGCATGGCAGGCAAAAACATTCAGTACTTC CASSYRGGRTGGMAGKNIQYF
TRBJ1-2 TRBV24-1 NA NA TGTGCCACCAGTGATCCTCAGGATTTAGGCTATGGCTACACCTTC CATSDPQDLGYGYTF
TRBJ2-1 TRBV6-1 NA NA TGTGCCAGCAGCGCTAATTATCCCCCGGGGCAGTTCTTC CASSANYPPGQFF
TRBJ2-7 TRBV3-1 NA many TGTGCCAGCAGCCAAGCAGGGAGCTCCTACGAGCAGTACTTC CASSQAGSSYEQYF
TRBJ1-5 TRBV19 TRBD1 few TGTGCCAGTAGTATGCGAGGGGGCGGGAATCAGCCCCAGCATTTT CASSMRGGGNQPQHF
TRBJ2-1 TRBV3-1 TRBD2 once TGTGCCAGCATGCCGGGGGGGCTTGGTGAGCAGTTCTTC CASMPGGLGEQFF
TRBJ1-2 TRBV12-3/TRBV12-4 TRBD1 many TGTGCCAGCAGCACCACAGGGGGCTCGGGCTATGGCTACACCTTC CASSTTGGSGYGYTF
TRBJ2-2 TRBV6-1 NA few TGTGCCAGCAGTCGCCCTAGTGGGGAGCTGTTTTTT CASSRPSGELFF
TRBJ1-2 TRBV10-1 NA few TGCGCCGGGGGGGACCGCAAGGTCGGCTACACCTTC CAGGDRKVGYTF
TRBJ1-1 TRBV12-3/TRBV12-4 TRBD1 NA TGTGCCAGCAGGCCTGACAGGGGGGTCACTTTGAACACTGAAGCTTTCTTT CASRPDRGVTLNTEAFF
TRBJ2-7 TRBV20-1 TRBD2 NA TGCAGTGCTAGAGATTCGGGACTAGCGGGTTACGAGCAGTACTTC CSARDSGLAGYEQYF
TRBJ1-2 TRBV30 NA many TGTGCCTGGAGTCCCAACCCTCAGGAGAACTATGGCTACACCTTC CAWSPNPQENYGYTF
TRBJ1-2 TRBV30 NA few TGTGCCTGGAGAGGGGTTGGCTACACCTTC CAWRGVGYTF
TRBJ1-4 TRBV9 NA few TGTGCCAGCAGCGAGGGTGTGAATGAAAAACTGTTTTTT CASSEGVNEKLFF
TRBJ1-4 TRBV5-5 NA few TGTGCCAGCAGCTTGGGGCAGCTGGGAGATGAAAAACTGTTTTTT CASSLGQLGDEKLFF
TRBJ2-1 TRBV2 NA few TGTGCCAGCAGGGGGACCCCCTACAATGAGCAGTTCTTC CASRGTPYNEQFF
TRBJ2-7 TRBV27 NA NA TGTGCCAGCAGGCCCCTTGGGGACCTAACCTACGAGCAGTACTTC CASRPLGDLTYEQYF
TRBJ2-7 TRBV27 NA NA TGTGCCAGCAGCGTTCGGGGGGCGTCCTACGAGCAGTACTTC CASSVRGASYEQYF
TRBJ1-1 TRBV11-2 NA many TGTGCCAGCAGCCTCCCAGGAGTGATGAACACTGAAGCTTTCTTT CASSLPGVMNTEAFF
TRBJ2-1 TRBV7-2 NA few TGTGCCAGCAGCCTAACGGGGGGACATATCGATGAGCGGTTCTTC CASSLTGGHIDERFF
TRBJ2-3 TRBV6-1 TRBD2 many TGTGCCAGCAGTGAATCGGGGGGTAGCACAGATACGCAGTATTTT CASSESGGSTDTQYF
TRBJ1-6 TRBV13 TRBD1 many TGTGCCAGCAGCGAACAGGGGATCCATTCACCCCTCCACTTT CASSEQGIHSPLHF
TRBJ2-4 TRBV29-1 TRBD2 NA TGCAGCGTTGAGGGGGCGGGGGGTACCAAAAACATTCAGTACTTC CSVEGAGGTKNIQYF
TRBJ2-3 TRBV11-2 NA many TGTGCCAGCAGCGCAGGGGGGTCAGGGGCTACAGATACGCAGTATTTT CASSAGGSGATDTQYF
TRBJ2-3 TRBV5-1 NA NA TGCGCCAGCAGCTACTCCGGGCCGGCCTCGGGCCACACAGATACGCAGTATTTT CASSYSGPASGHTDTQYF
TRBJ2-7 TRBV20-1 TRBD1 many TGCAGTGCTAGCCAGGGGACAGGGTCTATCGGCTACGAGCAGTACTTC CSASQGTGSIGYEQYF
TRBJ2-5 TRBV5-1 NA many TGCGCCAGCAGCTTGTGGGGGAATCAAGAGACCCAGTACTTC CASSLWGNQETQYF
TRBJ2-3 TRBV6-2/TRBV6-3 NA many TGTGCCAGCAGTTGGGTACCACGATCCGATACGCAGTATTTT CASSWVPRSDTQYF
TRBJ2-7 TRBV12-3/TRBV12-4 NA many TGTGCCAGCAGTCTGGGACCAGTCCACGAGCAGTACTTC CASSLGPVHEQYF
TRBJ2-1 TRBV24-1 TRBD2 NA TGTGCCACCAGTGACCCTGCAACGGGACTACGAACCTGGCGACAGTTCTTC CATSDPATGLRTWRQFF
TRBJ2-1 TRBV3-1 TRBD2 many TGTGCCAGCAGCCAAGGCGGGGGGGAGATCAATGAGCAGTTCTTC CASSQGGGEINEQFF
TRBJ1-2 TRBV20-1 TRBD1 many TGCAGTGCTAGCCGGGACAGGGGGGGTGGCTACACCTTC CSASRDRGGGYTF
TRBJ2-7 TRBV3-1 TRBD2 many TGTGCCAGCAGAAGGACTAGCGGGGGGGCAGACGAGCAGTACTTC CASRRTSGGADEQYF